Below, 6 T cell receptor beta chains from the same sample are listed, as sequenced in a study of cytomegalovirus exposure and HLA in healthy donors. With 60 Vbeta and 13 Jbeta primers, the PCR was carried out. The assay was immunoSEQ multiplex PCR, and TCRdb's table has in-frame clones only and misses some. The data contain some 200,000 clones, around four fifths of them singletons. The source material was PBMCs. These receptor sequences come from a boy younger than 10 in good health and CMV-seronegative.

The chain has TRBV2 and TRBJ1-4; possibly TRBD1 for D (6 bases). Germline V gene sequence: CDR1 SNHLY, CDR2 FYNNEI. The CDR3 extends over 13 amino acids. V lost 5 bases and J 8 bases, leaving 12 bases between the germline ends. CDR3 loop: CASSRQVGEKLFF. The CDR3 coding sequence is TGTGCCAGCAGTCGACAGGTCGGGGAAAAACTGTTTTTT. Drawing the rest from reference TRBV2 and TRBJ1-4, the complete variable domain is EPEVTQTPSHQVTQMGQEVILRCVPISNHLYFYWYRQILGQKVEFLVSFYNNEISEKSEIFDDQFSVERPDGSNFTLKIRSTKLEDSAMYFCASSRQVGEKLFFGSGTQLSVL.

The chain recombines TRBV27 with TRBJ1-1, with 7 bases lining up with TRBD1. Trimming removed 6 bases from V and 0 bases from J; junction bases left unmatched: 16. CDR3 size: 18 residues. CDR1 and CDR2 (germline): MNHEY, SMNVEV (reference sequence). The CDR3 sequence: CASRTRARGLNMNTEAFF. CDR3 bases: TGTGCCAGCAGGACCCGGGCAAGGGGGCTGAACATGAACACTGAAGCTTTCTTT.

The rearrangement links TRBV7-8 to TRBJ2-5, with D possibly TRBD2 on 5 matching bases. V was shortened by 2 bases and J by 2 bases, with 12 bases between the two germline ends. The CDR3 has 15 amino acids. Germline CDR1 is SGHVS and CDR2 is FQNEAQ. Here the CDR3 DNA reads TGTGCCAGCAGCTTATTCCTAGCAGCTCAAGAGACCCAGTACTTC. Translated, it gives CASSLFLAAQETQYF.

The chain links TRBV12-2 to TRBJ2-7; TRBD2, as called in the table, went unchecked against the DNA. TRBV12-2 is assigned pseudogene status. The CDR3 runs 16 residues. The CDR3 region is CASRLELASGSYEQYF. CDR3 DNA: TGTGCAAGTCGCTTAGAATTGGCTAGCGGGTCCTACGAGCAGTACTTC.

This chain uses TRBV2 with TRBJ2-2; possible D gene TRBD2, 5 bases. Trimming left V 3 bases short and J 5 bases short, with 10 bases between. This CDR3 is 14 amino acids long. From germline, CDR1 is SNHLY and CDR2 FYNNEI. CDR3 in DNA: TGTGCCAGCAGTGACGTCACGGGGACCGGGGAGCTGTTTTTT. Translation gives CASSDVTGTGELFF.

The genes are TRBV9 and TRBJ2-1, with 8 bases aligning to TRBD1. With V trimmed by 3 bases and J by 8 bases, 10 bases remained unmatched. This CDR3 is 15 amino acids long. CDR1 and CDR2 from the germline V gene are SGDLS and YYNGEE. Here the CDR3 reads CASSGGLGQGDEQFF. Written as DNA, the CDR3 is TGTGCCAGCAGCGGGGGCCTTGGACAGGGCGATGAGCAGTTCTTC.